Listed below are T cell receptor beta chains from one sample, sequenced in a study of low-dose radiotherapy and immunotherapy resistance in tumors. TCRdb used MiXCR to reprocess the reads, holding one entry per CDR3 protein. Of roughly 50,000 distinct CDR3 sequences in the sample, around 34% are singletons; the top ten hold under 8.5%. Sequenced here: PBMCs, sampled after low-dose radiotherapy plus immunotherapy. These receptor sequences come from a male donor with rectosigmoid adenocarcinoma. The CDR3 runs from the conserved cysteine through the conserved F or W. D genes are given only for firm matches. Some rows mark clone size as missing; the rest say once, few, many or name a class of expanded clone.

D gene,J gene,V gene,clone size,CDR3 protein,CDR3 DNA
.,TRBJ1-1,TRBV27,many,CASSLSSSTEAFF,TGTGCCAGCAGTCTAAGTAGTAGCACTGAAGCTTTCTTT
TRBD2,TRBJ2-7,TRBV20-1,many,CSAREASGAMGEQYF,TGCAGTGCTAGAGAGGCTAGCGGGGCGATGGGAGAGCAGTACTTC
.,TRBJ1-2,TRBV7-9,many,CASTAPSLDGYTF,TGTGCCAGCACTGCCCCGTCCCTCGATGGCTACACCTTC
TRBD2,TRBJ2-5,TRBV7-7,many,CASSSGLAGTLETQYF,TGTGCCAGCAGCTCAGGACTAGCGGGAACGCTGGAGACCCAGTACTTC
.,TRBJ1-6,TRBV9,many,CASSVTGRDSPLHF,TGTGCCAGCAGCGTAACAGGGAGGGATTCACCCCTCCACTTT
.,TRBJ2-3,TRBV7-2,many,CASSLNLRAGQAQYF,TGTGCCAGCAGCTTAAATCTTCGGGCTGGGCAAGCGCAGTATTTT
.,TRBJ1-5,TRBV15,many,CATSRDPAGNQPQHF,TGTGCCACCAGCAGAGATCCGGCGGGCAATCAGCCCCAGCATTTT
.,TRBJ1-5,TRBV19,many,CASSIPSLVQPQHF,TGTGCCAGTAGTATACCGAGCTTGGTTCAGCCCCAGCATTTT
.,TRBJ1-5,TRBV21-1,.,CASSKGKGRGRDQPQHF,TGTGCCAGCAGCAAAGGGAAGGGCAGGGGGCGAGATCAGCCCCAGCATTTT
.,TRBJ2-3,TRBV11-3,.,CASSFSGSRDTQYF,TGTGCCAGCAGCTTTTCAGGGTCAAGAGATACGCAGTATTTT